The 32 T cell receptor beta chains below all came from one sample that was sequenced in a study of CD8+CD57+ T cells in acquired aplastic anemia. Genomic DNA served as template for TCR beta VDJ and CDR3 profiling. Using its own MiXCR run on the reads, TCRdb lists one record per CDR3 protein. The repertoire has 150,000 to 200,000 distinct CDR3 sequences, approximately 40% of them found once; the top ten carry over 0.95%. What was sequenced was sorted CD4+, CD8+, or CD8+CD57+ T cells (not recorded which) from PBMCs. The receptors derive from a human donor in good health.

This clonotype has more than one count but fewer than ten. The chain combines TRBV29-1 with TRBJ2-7, with D possibly matching TRBD2 (5 bases). V lost 5 bases, J lost 7 bases, and 21 bases lay in between. Per germline, CDR1 SQVTM and CDR2 ANQGSEA. There are 14 residues in the CDR3. The chain's CDR3 is CSVLLGSEDGEQYF. The CDR3 coding sequence is TGCAGCGTTCTGCTGGGGAGTGAGGACGGGGAGCAGTACTTC.

This chain uses TRBV13 with TRBJ2-7; 14 bases map to TRBD2. This CDR3 is built from 19 residues. CDR1 and CDR2 (germline): PRHDT, FYEKMQ (reference sequence). Losses at the gene ends were 4 bases for V and 3 bases for J; bases not matched to a gene: 14. For the CDR3, the DNA is TGTGCCAGCAGCTCGGGACTAGCGGGAGTAGGAGGTTGGAACTACGAGCAGTACTTC. The encoded protein is CASSSGLAGVGGWNYEQYF.

This clonotype was seen many times. This chain links TRBV16 with TRBJ1-1; weak D call: TRBD1 (6 bases). This CDR3 spans 14 amino acids. Germline assignment: CDR1 KGHSY and CDR2 FQNENV. V was clipped by 4 bases and J by 1 base, with 10 bases between them. CDR3 sequence reads: CASSPQTGNTEAFF. As DNA, the CDR3 is TGTGCCAGCAGCCCCCAGACAGGGAACACTGAAGCTTTCTTT.

As concerns this clonotype: The conserved phenylalanine or tryptophan normally closing the CDR3 is absent here, so this likely arose from a read error. Because the CDR3's place on the DNA is in doubt, the DNA is left out and the CDR3 is given as listed by TCRdb. The V and J genes are TRBV20-1 and TRBJ2-5; the listed D gene, TRBD1, was not tested against the DNA. Germline lookup yields CDR1 DFQATT and CDR2 SNEGSKA (reference sequence). The CDR3 numbers 12 amino acids, ends counted. The chain's CDR3 is CSGLTDRETQCS.

The gene calls are TRBV24-1 and TRBJ1-1; D ambiguous. The CDR3 contains 13 residues. V was trimmed by 7 bases and J by 6 bases, leaving 14 bases between them. Germline assignment: CDR1 KGHDR and CDR2 SFDVKD. CDR3 loop: CATSDTDGPEAFF. Here the CDR3 DNA reads TGTGCCACCAGCGATACGGATGGGCCTGAAGCTTTCTTT.

This clonotype has a count of ten or more. The rearrangement links TRBV6-2 or TRBV6-3 to TRBJ1-1; D is unclear. Trimming stripped 0 bases from V and 7 bases from J, with 9 bases between. The germline CDR1 and CDR2 sequences are MNHEY and SVGEGT. The CDR3 is 13 amino acids. The CDR3, as DNA: TGTGCCAGCAGTTACTCGTCGGAATTTGAAGCTTTCTTT. Translating gives CASSYSSEFEAFF.

This clonotype was counted many times. V is TRBV15 and J is TRBJ1-1; TRBD1 might be the D (6 bases). The CDR3 totals 14 residues. The V gene's germline CDR1 is LNHNV and CDR2 YYDKDF (reference sequence). V was cut by 1 base and J by 4 bases, with 10 bases left in between. The CDR3 loop reads CATSRGGGLTEAFF. CDR3 in DNA: TGTGCCACCAGCAGAGGGGGGGGGCTCACTGAAGCTTTCTTT.

V usage is TRBV19 and J usage is TRBJ2-2, with a tentative D call TRBD2 (5 bases). CDR1 LNHDA and CDR2 SQIVND come from the germline V gene (reference sequence). The CDR3 has 14 amino acids. V lost 1 base and J lost 5, with 8 bases in between. The CDR3 spells CASSIVGITGELFF. The CDR3 DNA follows: TGTGCCAGTAGTATAGTCGGGATTACCGGGGAGCTGTTTTTT.

The V call is TRBV4-2, the J call TRBJ1-1, with D hard to call. V was pared by 0 bases and J by 1 base, with 9 bases between. Germline CDR1 and CDR2: LGHNA and YNFKEQ. The CDR3 length is 15 residues. The CDR3 sequence is CASSQEGRKNTEAFF. CDR3 DNA sequence: TGTGCCAGCAGCCAAGAGGGTCGGAAGAACACTGAAGCTTTCTTT.

This clonotype is deemed medium-sized. The rearrangement links TRBV7-6 to TRBJ2-7; TRBD1 or TRBD2 may be the D gene (5 bases each). Trimming left V 1 base short and J 1 base short, with 11 bases between. Germline-derived CDR1 and CDR2 are SGHVS and FNYEAQ. This CDR3 spans 15 amino acids. The CDR3 coding sequence is TGTGCCAGCAGCTTAGAGCGAGGGGAGTCCTACGAGCAGTACTTC. It encodes CASSLERGESYEQYF.

In its sample, this clonotype was seen many times. The rearrangement uses TRBV7-9 and TRBJ2-3; D is uncertain. Germline CDR1 SEHNR, CDR2 FQNEAQ (reference sequence). This CDR3 is built from 11 residues. V shed 5 bases and J shed 7 bases, with 7 bases lying between them. CDR3 region: CASSPSNTQYF. In DNA form, the CDR3 reads TGTGCCAGCAGCCCTTCCAATACGCAGTATTTT. Full variable domain (outside the CDR3, taken from reference TRBV7-9 and TRBJ2-3): DTGVSQNPRHKITKRGQNVTFRCDPISEHNRLYWYRQTLGQGPEFLTYFQNEAQLEKSRLLSDRFSAERPKGSFSTLEIQRTEQGDSAMYLCASSPSNTQYFGPGTRLTVL.

Ten or more counts support this clonotype. In DNA form, the CDR3 reads TGTGCCAGCAGCACATCGACACGGAACTCTGGGGCCAACGTCCTGACTTTC. This sequence encodes CASSTSTRNSGANVLTF. The chain links TRBV9 to TRBJ2-6; D is unclear. CDR1 is SGDLS, CDR2 YYNGEE, per germline. This CDR3 is 17 amino acids long. Trimming took off 4 bases at V and 0 bases at J, with 14 bases between the two ends. Based on the CDR3 plus reference TRBV9 and TRBJ2-6, the full variable domain is DSGVTQTPKHLITATGQRVTLRCSPRSGDLSVYWYQQSLDQGLQFLIQYYNGEERAKGNILERFSAQQFPDLHSELNLSSLELGDSALYFCASSTSTRNSGANVLTFGAGSRLTVL.

The V and J genes are TRBV19 and TRBJ2-7; maybe TRBD1 (5 bases). Germline V gene lookup returns CDR1 LNHDA and CDR2 SQIVND (reference sequence). V gave up 2 bases and J gave up 2 bases, with 10 bases separating them. CDR3 length: 14 residues. Written as DNA, the CDR3 is TGTGCCAGTAGTATACAGGGTTTACCCTACGAGCAGTACTTC. As protein: CASSIQGLPYEQYF.

Note on this clonotype: At one of its ends the junction is not consistent with the germline gene, which may arise from a read error. The J gene is TRBJ1-6, the V gene TRBV9; D is undetermined. The CDR3 totals 13 residues. From germline, CDR1 is SGDLS and CDR2 YYNGEE. Written as DNA, the CDR3 is TGTGCTAGCAGGAGCTCCTATAATTCACCCCTCCACTTT. As protein: CASRSSYNSPLHF.

The chain combines TRBV7-2 with TRBJ2-7; D gene uncertain. The CDR3 consists of 15 residues. CDR1 and CDR2 from the germline V gene are SGHTA and FQGNSA. The V gene lost 8 bases and the J gene lost 4 bases, with 21 bases spanning the gap. The DNA of the CDR3 is TGTGCCAGCTCACCATTTAGTGGCGTCAAGTACGAGCAGTACTTC. It codes for CASSPFSGVKYEQYF. Full variable domain (missing parts from reference TRBV7-2 and TRBJ2-7): GAGVSQSPSNKVTEKGKDVELRCDPISGHTALYWYRQSLGQGLEFLIYFQGNSAPDKSGLPSDRFSAERTGGSVSTLTIQRTQQEDSAVYLCASSPFSGVKYEQYFGPGTRLTVT.

Note on this clonotype: An end of the junction does not agree with germline; a read error may underlie this. This chain links TRBV7-8 with TRBJ2-3; TRBD1 or TRBD2 may be the D gene (5 bases each). This CDR3 spans 13 amino acids. Germline values: CDR1 SGHVS, CDR2 FQNEAQ. The CDR3 DNA sequence: TGTGCCAGCGGGGACCTATTGGGGGATACGCAGTATTTC. It specifies CASGDLLGDTQYF.

The chain employs TRBV11-1 and TRBJ1-5; 7 nucleotides match TRBD1. The CDR3 covers 17 residues. V lost 5 bases to trimming and J lost 2 bases; unmatched junction nucleotides: 12. Germline V gene lookup returns CDR1 SGHAT and CDR2 FQDESV (reference sequence). CDR3 protein: CASSMGTGQVGNQPQHF. DNA for the CDR3: TGTGCCAGCAGCATGGGGACCGGACAGGTTGGCAATCAGCCCCAGCATTTT.

The chain is built from TRBV25-1 and TRBJ1-2; 8 nucleotides align to TRBD1. The ends lost 7 bases at V and 5 bases at J; junction bases unmatched: 15. The CDR3 loop spans 16 amino acids. Germline CDR1 MGHDK, CDR2 SYGVNS. CDR3 region: CASNGQGLNQGYGYTF. CDR3 DNA: TGTGCCAGCAACGGACAGGGCTTGAATCAAGGATATGGCTACACCTTC.

Of note for this clonotype: A read error may be the cause here, since a much bigger clone is one base away. The chain couples TRBV6-5 to TRBJ2-7; TRBD1 aligns across 7 bases. Germline CDR1 reads MNHEY; CDR2 reads SVGAGI. Trimming removed 4 bases from V and 1 base from J; junction bases left unmatched: 7. The CDR3 has 15 residues. CDR3 sequence: CASSSSTGPSYEQYF. CDR3 in DNA: TGTGCCAGCAGTTCATCGACAGGGCCTTCCTACGAGCAGTACTTC.

The genes are TRBV20-1 and TRBJ2-7; D gene uncertain. The CDR3 is 13 amino acids. The V and J ends lost 1 base and 6 bases respectively, with 13 bases between them. The germline CDR1 and CDR2 sequences are DFQATT and SNEGSKA (reference sequence). CDR3 nucleotide sequence: TGCAGTGCTAGAGGTTTAGTTGCCGGCGAGCAGTACTTC. Amino acids: CSARGLVAGEQYF.

This clonotype has at least ten counts. The chain employs TRBV7-9 and TRBJ1-2; the D gene is possibly TRBD1 (5 bases). The germline gives CDR1 SEHNR, CDR2 FQNEAQ (reference sequence). Trimming shortened V by 6 bases and J by 4 bases, and 15 bases separated the two germline ends. This CDR3 contains 14 residues. This chain's CDR3 is CASSQTTEVYGYTF. CDR3 coding DNA: TGTGCCAGCAGTCAAACGACAGAAGTCTATGGCTACACCTTC.

This clonotype showed up just a few times. V gene TRBV24-1 combines with J gene TRBJ2-6, with D tentatively TRBD1 or TRBD2 (5 bases each). The CDR3 runs 17 residues. Germline-derived CDR1 and CDR2 are KGHDR and SFDVKD. The ends were cut back, 0 bases at V and 1 base at J, with 9 bases in the middle. The CDR3 bases are TGTGCCACCAGTGATTTGCGGGGCGGGTCTGGGGCCAACGTCCTGACTTTC. Translated: CATSDLRGGSGANVLTF.

This clonotype was seen ten or more times. The rearrangement uses TRBV20-1 and TRBJ2-3; a possible D gene is TRBD1 (6 bases). Germline CDR1 is DFQATT and CDR2 is SNEGSKA (reference sequence). The germline V and J ends were trimmed by 7 bases and 2 bases, with 13 bases remaining between them. There are 13 residues in the CDR3. The CDR3: CSEPGQTTDTQYF. The CDR3 bases are TGCAGTGAGCCGGGACAAACCACAGATACGCAGTATTTT.

The genes are TRBV10-3 and TRBJ2-7; D uncertain. CDR3 size: 16 residues. CDR1 ENHRY and CDR2 SYGVKD come from the germline V gene. The germline V and J ends were trimmed by 8 bases and 2 bases, with 22 bases remaining between them. For the CDR3, the DNA is TGTGCCATCGGCTCACCCCCGAACAGCGTGACCTACGAGCAGTACTTC. It specifies CAIGSPPNSVTYEQYF.

This clonotype was recorded many times. The chain combines TRBV12-3 or TRBV12-4 with TRBJ2-7, with TRBD2 matching 13 bases. V trimming: 6 bases; J trimming: 7 bases; junction bases outside the gene matches: 12. This CDR3 region has 16 residues. The CDR3 DNA sequence: TGTGCCAGCAGACCCGGGACTAGCGGGGAGGGTATAGAGCAGTACTTC. Encoded protein: CASRPGTSGEGIEQYF.

This clonotype has only a few counts. The chain uses TRBV14 and TRBJ2-1; unclear D gene. Germline V gene lookup returns CDR1 SGHDN and CDR2 FVKESK. The germline V and J ends were trimmed by 4 bases and 6 bases, with 7 bases remaining between them. The CDR3 sequence is 12 residues long. CDR3 amino acids: CASSPRRNEQFF. In DNA, the CDR3 is TGTGCCAGCAGCCCCCGTCGCAATGAGCAGTTCTTC.

This clonotype came up many times. This rearrangement joins TRBV2 to TRBJ1-1, with D possibly TRBD1 on 6 matching bases. This CDR3 has 12 residues. Per germline, CDR1 SNHLY and CDR2 FYNNEI. Trimming removed 2 bases from V and 7 bases from J, with 8 bases in between. In nucleotides, the CDR3 is TGTGCCAGCAGTGAAATAGGGGGTGAAGCTTTCTTT. Its protein product is CASSEIGGEAFF.

This clonotype was counted many times. The V gene is TRBV5-1, the J gene TRBJ1-2; D possibly corresponds to TRBD1 (5 bases). The CDR3 runs to 15 residues. The V and J ends lost 1 base and 8 bases respectively, with 18 bases between them. Germline lookup yields CDR1 SGHRS and CDR2 YFSETQ. The CDR3 DNA is TGCGCCAGCAGCTTGCCAGGGTCCCTAGTATACGGCTACACCTTC. This translates into CASSLPGSLVYGYTF.

This chain connects TRBV29-1 to TRBJ1-1; maybe TRBD1 (5 bases). Germline CDR1 is SQVTM and CDR2 is ANQGSEA. The CDR3 consists of 13 residues. Trimming stripped 4 bases from V and 2 bases from J, with 11 bases between. CDR3 protein: CSVGQGPNTEAFF. The CDR3 DNA follows: TGCAGCGTTGGTCAGGGCCCTAACACTGAAGCTTTCTTT.

This clonotype was recorded many times. The rearrangement joins TRBV5-6 to TRBJ2-7, with TRBD2 matching 9 bases. CDR3 length: 13 amino acids. J was trimmed by 6 bases and V by 2 bases; bases with no gene match: 3. In germline, CDR1 is SGHDT, CDR2 YYEEEE. CDR3 sequence (DNA): TGTGCCAGCAGCTTTAGCGGGAGCCCCGAGCAGTACTTC. This sequence encodes CASSFSGSPEQYF.

The J gene is TRBJ1-5, the V gene TRBV28, with 10 positions matching TRBD1. Germline CDR1 is MDHEN and CDR2 is SYDVKM. J lost 2 bases, V lost 10 bases, and 5 bases had no gene match. CDR3 length: 14 amino acids. The CDR3 sequence: CATTGTGGNQPQHF. CDR3 coding DNA: TGTGCCACTACCGGGACAGGGGGCAATCAGCCCCAGCATTTT.

This chain joins TRBV6-2 or TRBV6-3 and TRBJ2-7; TRBD2 matches at 13 bases. CDR1 and CDR2 from the germline V gene are MNHEY and SVGEGT. The length of the CDR3 is 16 residues. The J segment lost 7 bases and the V segment lost 3 bases, leaving 9 bases of the junction unmatched. The CDR3 reads CASSYHGGLAGVEQYF. CDR3 sequence (DNA): TGTGCCAGCAGTTATCATGGCGGACTAGCGGGAGTGGAGCAGTACTTC.